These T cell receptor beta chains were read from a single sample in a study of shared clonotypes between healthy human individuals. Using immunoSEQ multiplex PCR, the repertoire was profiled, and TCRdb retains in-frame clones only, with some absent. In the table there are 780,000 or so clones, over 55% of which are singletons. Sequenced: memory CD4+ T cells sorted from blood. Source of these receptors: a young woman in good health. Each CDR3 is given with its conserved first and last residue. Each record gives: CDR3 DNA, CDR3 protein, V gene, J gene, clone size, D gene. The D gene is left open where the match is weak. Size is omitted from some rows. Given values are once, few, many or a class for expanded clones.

TGTGCCAGCAGCGTTTTTGGCCTAGCGGGAGATAGCGATACGCAGTATTTT	CASSVFGLAGDSDTQYF	TRBV9	TRBJ2-3	-	TRBD2
TGTGCCAGCAGTTACCGGTCTGCTAGCGAGGCCTACGAGCAGTACTTC	CASSYRSASEAYEQYF	TRBV6-6	TRBJ2-7	-	-
TGCGCCAGCAGCTTGGGAGGGACTAGCGGTGCCTACGAGCAGTACTTC	CASSLGGTSGAYEQYF	TRBV5-1	TRBJ2-7	-	TRBD2
TGTGCCAGCAGCTTACAGGGCGGGACCGGGGAGCTGTTTTTT	CASSLQGGTGELFF	TRBV11-2	TRBJ2-2	-	-
TGCGCCAGCAGTGAGTCAAGCGGGAGGGTCGAGCAGTACTTC	CASSESSGRVEQYF	TRBV10-1	TRBJ2-7	-	TRBD2
TGTGCCAGTCGAGATTTGAGGAGGGGGCTGGGCACAGATACGCAGTATTTT	CASRDLRRGLGTDTQYF	TRBV19	TRBJ2-3	-	-
TGTGCCAGCAGCTACCGAAGGACAGGGTCGACGAACACTGAAGCTTTCTTT	CASSYRRTGSTNTEAFF	TRBV7-2	TRBJ1-1	-	TRBD1
TGTGCCAGCAGTGGGGACAGGGGTGACACTGAAGCTTTCTTT	CASSGDRGDTEAFF	TRBV25-1	TRBJ1-1	few	TRBD1
TGCGCCAGCAGCTTTCGGTACGGAGCTGCGGGGACCCAGTACTTC	CASSFRYGAAGTQYF	TRBV5-1	TRBJ2-5	-	-
TGCAGTGGGGTTGTGAGAGAGACCCAGTACTTC	CSGVVRETQYF	TRBV20-1	TRBJ2-5	once	-
TGTGCCAGCAGTCAAACGGGACATACCTACAATGAGCAGTTCTTC	CASSQTGHTYNEQFF	TRBV27	TRBJ2-1	-	-
TGTGCCAGCAGTTTATACCAGGCTGGGATCGGTGGCTACACCTTC	CASSLYQAGIGGYTF	TRBV28	TRBJ1-2	-	-
TGTGCCAGCAGCGCAGACAGGGGCGCTGAAGCTTTCTTT	CASSADRGAEAFF	TRBV11-2	TRBJ1-1	-	TRBD1
TGTGCCAGCTCTTTAGGGACGGGATCGGATACGCAGTATTTT	CASSLGTGSDTQYF	TRBV11-2	TRBJ2-3	-	-
TGTGCCAGTATTGCCAGGGATATGAACACTGAAGCTTTCTTT	CASIARDMNTEAFF	TRBV19	TRBJ1-1	-	-
TGTGCCAGCAGCTTATGGACACAGAACACCGGGGAGCTGTTTTTT	CASSLWTQNTGELFF	TRBV7-9	TRBJ2-2	few	-